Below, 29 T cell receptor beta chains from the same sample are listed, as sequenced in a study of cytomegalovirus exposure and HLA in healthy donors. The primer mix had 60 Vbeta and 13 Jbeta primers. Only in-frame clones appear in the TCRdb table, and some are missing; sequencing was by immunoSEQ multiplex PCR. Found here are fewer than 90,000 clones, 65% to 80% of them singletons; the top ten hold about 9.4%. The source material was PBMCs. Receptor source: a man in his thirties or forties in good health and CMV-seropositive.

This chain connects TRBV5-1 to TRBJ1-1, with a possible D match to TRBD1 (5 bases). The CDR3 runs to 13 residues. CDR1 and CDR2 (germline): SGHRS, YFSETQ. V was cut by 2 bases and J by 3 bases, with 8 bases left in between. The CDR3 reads CASSFAGDTEAFF. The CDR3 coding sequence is TGCGCCAGCAGCTTCGCGGGGGACACTGAAGCTTTCTTT.

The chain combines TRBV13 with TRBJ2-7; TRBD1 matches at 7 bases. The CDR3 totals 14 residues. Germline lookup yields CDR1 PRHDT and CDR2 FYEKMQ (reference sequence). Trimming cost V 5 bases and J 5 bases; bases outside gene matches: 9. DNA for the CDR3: TGTGCCAGCAGCCCCGACAGGGCAGTCCACGAGCAGTACTTC. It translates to CASSPDRAVHEQYF.

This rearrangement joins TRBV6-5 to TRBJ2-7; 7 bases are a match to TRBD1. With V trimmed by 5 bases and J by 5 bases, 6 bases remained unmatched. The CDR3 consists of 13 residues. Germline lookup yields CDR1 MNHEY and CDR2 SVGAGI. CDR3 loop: CASSRQGANEQYF. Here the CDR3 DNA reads TGTGCCAGCAGTAGACAGGGAGCTAACGAGCAGTACTTC.

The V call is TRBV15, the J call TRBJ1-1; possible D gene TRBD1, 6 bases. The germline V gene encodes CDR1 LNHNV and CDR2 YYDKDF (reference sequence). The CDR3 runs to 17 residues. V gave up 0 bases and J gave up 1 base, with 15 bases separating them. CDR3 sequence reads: CATSRDVQGTPNTEAFF. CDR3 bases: TGTGCCACCAGCAGAGACGTGCAGGGGACCCCGAACACTGAAGCTTTCTTT.

The CDR3 nucleotides read TGTGCCAGCAGAGAACAGGTCACCGGGGAGCTGTTTTTT. Translating it yields CASREQVTGELFF. This chain uses TRBV2 with TRBJ2-2; D might be TRBD1 (5 bases). V was pared by 6 bases and J by 4 bases, with 9 bases between. CDR1 SNHLY and CDR2 FYNNEI come from the germline V gene. This CDR3 spans 13 amino acids.

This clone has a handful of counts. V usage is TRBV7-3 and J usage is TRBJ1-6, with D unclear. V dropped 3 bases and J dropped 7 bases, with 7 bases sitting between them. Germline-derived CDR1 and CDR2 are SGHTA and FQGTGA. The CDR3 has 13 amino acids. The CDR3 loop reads CASSFNGNSPLHF. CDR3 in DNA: TGTGCCAGCAGCTTTAACGGGAATTCACCCCTCCACTTT.

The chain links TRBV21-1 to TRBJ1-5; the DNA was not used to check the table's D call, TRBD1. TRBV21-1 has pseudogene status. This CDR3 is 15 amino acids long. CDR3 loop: CASSKGAGKDQPQHF. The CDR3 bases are TGTGCCAGCAGCAAAGGGGCAGGGAAAGATCAGCCCCAGCATTTT.

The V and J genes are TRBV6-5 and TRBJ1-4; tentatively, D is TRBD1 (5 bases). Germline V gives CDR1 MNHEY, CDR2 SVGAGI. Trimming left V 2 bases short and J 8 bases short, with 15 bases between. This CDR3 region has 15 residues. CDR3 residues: CASSYRRAKGEKLFF. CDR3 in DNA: TGTGCCAGCAGTTACCGCAGGGCTAAAGGGGAAAAACTGTTTTTT.

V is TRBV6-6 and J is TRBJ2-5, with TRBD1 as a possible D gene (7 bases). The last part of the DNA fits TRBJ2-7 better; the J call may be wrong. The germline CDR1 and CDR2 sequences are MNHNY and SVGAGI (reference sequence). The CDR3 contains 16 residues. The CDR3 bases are TGTGCCAGCAGTTACGCGGGACAGATCAGCTCCTACGAGCAGTACTTC. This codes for CASSYAGQISSYEQYF.

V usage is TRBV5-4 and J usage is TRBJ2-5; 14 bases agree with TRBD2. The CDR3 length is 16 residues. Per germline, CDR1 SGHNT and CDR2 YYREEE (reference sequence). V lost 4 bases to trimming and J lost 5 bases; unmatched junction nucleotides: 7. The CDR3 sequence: CASSLPTSGGAETQYF. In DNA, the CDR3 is TGTGCCAGCAGCCTCCCGACTAGCGGGGGGGCGGAGACCCAGTACTTC.

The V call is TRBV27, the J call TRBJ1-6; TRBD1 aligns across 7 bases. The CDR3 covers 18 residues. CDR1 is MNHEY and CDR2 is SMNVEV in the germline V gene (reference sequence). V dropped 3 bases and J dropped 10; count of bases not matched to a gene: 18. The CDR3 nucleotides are TGTGCCAGCAGTTTCATAACCCCCCCGACAGGGTTTTACTCACCCCTCCACTTT. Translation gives CASSFITPPTGFYSPLHF.

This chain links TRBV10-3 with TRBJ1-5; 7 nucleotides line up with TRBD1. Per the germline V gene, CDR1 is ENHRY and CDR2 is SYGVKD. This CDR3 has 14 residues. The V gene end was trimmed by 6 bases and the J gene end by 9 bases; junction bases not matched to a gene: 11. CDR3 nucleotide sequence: TGTGCCATCAGCGCCGGGACAGAGGTCTGGCCCCAGCATTTT. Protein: CAISAGTEVWPQHF.

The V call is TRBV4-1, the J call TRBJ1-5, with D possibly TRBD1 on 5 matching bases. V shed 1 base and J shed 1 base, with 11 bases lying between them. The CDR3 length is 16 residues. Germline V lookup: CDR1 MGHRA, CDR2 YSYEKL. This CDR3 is CASSQGYRGSNQPQHF. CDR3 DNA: TGCGCCAGCAGCCAAGGTTATCGGGGGAGCAATCAGCCCCAGCATTTT.

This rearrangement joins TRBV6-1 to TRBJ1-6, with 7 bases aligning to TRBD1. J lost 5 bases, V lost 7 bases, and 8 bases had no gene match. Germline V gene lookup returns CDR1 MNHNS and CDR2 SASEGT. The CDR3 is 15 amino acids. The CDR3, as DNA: TGTGCCAGCACCGCGTGGGACAGCGATAATTCACCCCTCCACTTT. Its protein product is CASTAWDSDNSPLHF.

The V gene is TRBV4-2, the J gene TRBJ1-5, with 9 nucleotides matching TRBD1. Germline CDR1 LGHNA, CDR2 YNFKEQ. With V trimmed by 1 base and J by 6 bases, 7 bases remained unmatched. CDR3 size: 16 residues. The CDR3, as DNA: TGTGCCAGCAGCCAAGTCACAGGGGGCCGGGGTCAGCCCCAGCATTTT. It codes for CASSQVTGGRGQPQHF.

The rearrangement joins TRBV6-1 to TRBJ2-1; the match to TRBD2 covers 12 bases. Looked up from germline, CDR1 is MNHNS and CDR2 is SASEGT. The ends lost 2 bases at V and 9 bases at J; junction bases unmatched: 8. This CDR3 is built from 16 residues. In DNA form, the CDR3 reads TGTGCCAGCAGTGAACTGCCTAGCGGGGGGGCCTTTGAGCAGTTCTTC. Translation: CASSELPSGGAFEQFF.

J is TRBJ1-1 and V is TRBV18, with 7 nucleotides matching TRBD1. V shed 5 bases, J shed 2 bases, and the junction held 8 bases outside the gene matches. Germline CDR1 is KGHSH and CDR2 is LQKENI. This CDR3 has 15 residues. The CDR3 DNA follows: TGTGCCAGCTCAACCATTACAGGGGTAAACACTGAAGCTTTCTTT. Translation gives CASSTITGVNTEAFF.

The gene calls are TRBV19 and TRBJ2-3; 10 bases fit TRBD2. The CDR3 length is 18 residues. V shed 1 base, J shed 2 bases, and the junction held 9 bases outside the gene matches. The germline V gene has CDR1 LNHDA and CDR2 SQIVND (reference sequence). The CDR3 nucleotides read TGTGCCAGTAGTATAGGAATTCAAAGCGGGGGGGCCACAGATACGCAGTATTTT. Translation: CASSIGIQSGGATDTQYF.

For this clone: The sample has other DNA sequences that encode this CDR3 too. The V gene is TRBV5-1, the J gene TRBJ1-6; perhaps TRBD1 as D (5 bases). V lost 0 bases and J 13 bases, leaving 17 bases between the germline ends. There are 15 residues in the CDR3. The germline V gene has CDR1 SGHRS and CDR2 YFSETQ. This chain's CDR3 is CASSLEWGPNSPLHF. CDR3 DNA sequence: TGCGCCAGCAGCTTGGAGTGGGGCCCCAACTCGCCCCTCCACTTT.

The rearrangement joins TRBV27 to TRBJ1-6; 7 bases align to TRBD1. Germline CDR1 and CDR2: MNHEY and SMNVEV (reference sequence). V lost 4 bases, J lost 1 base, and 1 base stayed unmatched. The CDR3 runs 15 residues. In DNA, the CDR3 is TGTGCCAGCAGTTCGACAGGGTCCTATAATTCACCCCTCCACTTT. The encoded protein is CASSSTGSYNSPLHF.

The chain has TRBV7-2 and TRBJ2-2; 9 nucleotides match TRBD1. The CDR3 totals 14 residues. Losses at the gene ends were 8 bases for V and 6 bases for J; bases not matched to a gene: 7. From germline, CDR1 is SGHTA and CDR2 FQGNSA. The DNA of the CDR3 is TGTGCCAGCCGAAAGGGACAGGGTCCCGGGGAGCTGTTTTTT. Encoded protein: CASRKGQGPGELFF.

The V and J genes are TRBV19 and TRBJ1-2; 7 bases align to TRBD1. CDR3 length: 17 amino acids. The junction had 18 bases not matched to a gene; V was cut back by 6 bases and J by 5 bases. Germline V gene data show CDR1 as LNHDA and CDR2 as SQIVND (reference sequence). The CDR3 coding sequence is TGTGCCAGTAGGTACCGGGACAGCGCACCCTCCACTTATGGCTACACCTTC. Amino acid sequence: CASRYRDSAPSTYGYTF.

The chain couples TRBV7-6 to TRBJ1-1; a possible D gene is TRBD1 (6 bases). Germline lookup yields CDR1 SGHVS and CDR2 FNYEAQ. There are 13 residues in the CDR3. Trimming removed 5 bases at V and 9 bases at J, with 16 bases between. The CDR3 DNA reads TGTGCCAGCAGCGAAACCAGGGGAACTAAAGCTTTCTTT. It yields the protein CASSETRGTKAFF.

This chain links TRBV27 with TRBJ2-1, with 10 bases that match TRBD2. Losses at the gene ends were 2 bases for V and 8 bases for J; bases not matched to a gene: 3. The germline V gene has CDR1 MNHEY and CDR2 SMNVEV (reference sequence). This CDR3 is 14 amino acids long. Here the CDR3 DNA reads TGTGCCAGCAGTTTAAGAGCGGGGGGGCATGAGCAGTTCTTC. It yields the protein CASSLRAGGHEQFF.

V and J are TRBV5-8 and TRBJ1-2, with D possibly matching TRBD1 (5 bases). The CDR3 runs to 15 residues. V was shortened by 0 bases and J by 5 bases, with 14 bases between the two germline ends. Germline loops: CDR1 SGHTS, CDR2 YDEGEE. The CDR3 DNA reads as TGTGCCAGCAGCTTGGCCCCAGGGCCCGGGTATGGCTACACCTTC. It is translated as CASSLAPGPGYGYTF.

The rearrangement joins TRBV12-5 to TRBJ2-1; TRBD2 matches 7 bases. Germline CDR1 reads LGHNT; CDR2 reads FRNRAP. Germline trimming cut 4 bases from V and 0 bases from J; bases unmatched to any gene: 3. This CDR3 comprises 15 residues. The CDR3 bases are TGTGCTAGTGGTTCGTGGGGGGGCTCCTACAATGAGCAGTTCTTC. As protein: CASGSWGGSYNEQFF.

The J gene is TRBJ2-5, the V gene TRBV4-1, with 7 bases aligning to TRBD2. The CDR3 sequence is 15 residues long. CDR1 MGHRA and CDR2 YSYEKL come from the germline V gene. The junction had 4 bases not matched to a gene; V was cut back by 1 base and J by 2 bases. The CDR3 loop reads CASSQGPRGQETQYF. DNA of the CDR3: TGCGCCAGCAGCCAAGGTCCGCGGGGGCAAGAGACCCAGTACTTC.

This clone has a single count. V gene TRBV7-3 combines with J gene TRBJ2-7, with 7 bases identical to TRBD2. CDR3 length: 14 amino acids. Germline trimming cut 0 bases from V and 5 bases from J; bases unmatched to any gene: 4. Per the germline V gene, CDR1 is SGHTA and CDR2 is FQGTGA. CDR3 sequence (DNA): TGTGCCAGCAGCTTAACGGGAGGGCTCGACGAGCAGTACTTC. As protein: CASSLTGGLDEQYF. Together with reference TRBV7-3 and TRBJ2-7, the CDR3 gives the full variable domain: GAGVSQTPSNKVTEKGKYVELRCDPISGHTALYWYRQSLGQGPEFLIYFQGTGAADDSGLPNDRFFAVRPEGSVSTLKIQRTERGDSAVYLCASSLTGGLDEQYFGPGTRLTVT.

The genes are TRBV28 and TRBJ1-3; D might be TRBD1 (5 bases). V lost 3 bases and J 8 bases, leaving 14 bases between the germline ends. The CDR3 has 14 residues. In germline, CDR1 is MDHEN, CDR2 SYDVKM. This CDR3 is CASSLNRAGDTIYF. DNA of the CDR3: TGTGCCAGCAGTTTGAATCGGGCGGGGGACACCATATATTTT. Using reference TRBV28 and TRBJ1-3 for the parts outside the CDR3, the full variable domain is DVKVTQSSRYLVKRTGEKVFLECVQDMDHENMFWYRQDPGLGLRLIYFSYDVKMKEKGDIPEGYSVSREKKERFSLILESASTNQTSMYLCASSLNRAGDTIYFGEGSWLTVV.